One and the same sample provided the 26 T cell receptor gamma chains below, sequenced in a study of gamma-delta chains in newborns, infants, children. TCRdb called clones from the reads again using CATT. The sample lists over 2,000 gamma-chain clones, 25% to 30% occurring once. The sequenced sample was blood. The receptor source for this set is a child who was a newborn, infant or young child, either healthy, febrile or measles-vaccinated (not recorded which).

About this clone: Its ends do not fully match the called genes, so a read error is possible. For the CDR3, the DNA is TGTGCCACCTGGGACAGGCCGGAGTCGAATTACTATAAGAAACTCTTT. The encoded protein is CATWDRPESNYYKKLF. The genes are TRGV3 and TRGJ1 or TRGJ2. CDR1 and CDR2 (germline): VTNTFY, YDVSTARD (reference sequence). The CDR3 is 16 amino acids.

The rearrangement uses TRGV4 and TRGJ1 or TRGJ2. The CDR3 is 14 amino acids. Losses at the gene ends were 2 bases for V and 3 bases for J; bases not matched to a gene: 7. Per the germline V gene, CDR1 is EGSTGY and CDR2 is YDSYTSSV. CDR3 DNA sequence: TGTGCCACCTGGGATGAATCGGCTTATTATAAGAAACTCTTT. Residues: CATWDESAYYKKLF.

Comments on this clone: A much larger clonotype is one base distant, so this may be a read error. This same CDR3 is encoded by further DNA sequences in the sample. CDR3 in amino acids: CALWEVELGKKIKVF. In DNA, the CDR3 is TGTGCCTTGTGGGAGGTTGAGTTGGGCAAAAAAATCAAGGTATTT. The chain carries TRGV9 and TRGJP. This CDR3 has 15 residues. V shed 1 base, J shed 7 bases, and the junction held 1 base outside the gene matches. The germline V gene has CDR1 GITISATS and CDR2 ISYDGTV (reference sequence).

Remarks on this clone: Just one base apart from a much larger clone, this may be a read error. This sample also contains other DNA sequences that code for the same CDR3. This rearrangement joins TRGV9 to TRGJP. Unmatched junction bases numbered 4, after V lost 2 bases and J lost 6 bases. CDR3 length: 16 amino acids. Germline CDR1 and CDR2: GITISATS and ISYDGTV (reference sequence). CDR3 protein: CALWEEGELGKKIKVF. The CDR3 DNA sequence: TGTGCCTTGTGGGAGGAGGGAGAGTTGGGCAAAAAAATCAAGGTATTT.

Notes on this clone: This sequence may be a read error, since a much larger clone differs from it by one base. Within the sample, other DNA sequences also encode this same CDR3. V gene TRGV9 combines with J gene TRGJP. This CDR3 is 16 amino acids long. The germline CDR1 and CDR2 sequences are GITISATS and ISYDGTV (reference sequence). J was trimmed by 4 bases and V by 4 bases; bases with no gene match: 4. The CDR3 DNA reads TGTGCCTTGTGGGAACCCCAAGAGTTGGGCAAAAAAATCAAGGTATTT. It encodes CALWEPQELGKKIKVF.

This clone was picked up a small number of times. J is TRGJ1 or TRGJ2 and V is TRGV4. The CDR3 is 10 amino acids. Per germline, CDR1 EGSTGY and CDR2 YDSYTSSV. V was pared by 3 bases and J by 11 bases, with 4 bases of the junction left unmatched. The CDR3 protein is CATWDPEKLF. The CDR3 region has the DNA TGTGCCACCTGGGATCCTGAGAAACTCTTT.

As to this clone: This clone may be a read error of a much larger clone one base away. CDR3 nucleotides: TGTGCCTTGTGGGAGGTTTGGCAAGAGTCGGGCAAAAAAATCAAGGTATTT. It yields the protein CALWEVWQESGKKIKVF. The rearrangement links TRGV9 to TRGJP. The CDR3 has 17 amino acids. Germline V gene sequence: CDR1 GITISATS, CDR2 ISYDGTV (reference sequence).

As regards this clone: The same CDR3 arises from other DNA sequences in this sample as well. The chain uses TRGV9 and TRGJP. V lost 2 bases to trimming and J lost 3 bases; unmatched junction nucleotides: 4. Germline-derived CDR1 and CDR2 are GITISATS and ISYDGTV (reference sequence). The CDR3 length is 17 residues. CDR3 bases: TGTGCCTTGTGGGAGGCCTTGCAAGAGTTGGGCAAAAAAATCAAGGTATTT. This gives the protein CALWEALQELGKKIKVF.

This clone is classed as large. A far larger clone is one base from this, pointing to a likely read error. Other DNA sequences in the sample encode the same CDR3. This chain joins TRGV9 and TRGJP. Germline-derived CDR1 and CDR2 are GITISATS and ISYDGTV (reference sequence). The CDR3 has 16 residues. The CDR3: CALWEVQELGKKIKVF. The CDR3 DNA follows: TGTGCCCTGTGGGAGGTGCAAGAGTTGGGCAAAAAAATCAAGGTATTT.

This clone came up a few times. The same CDR3 also results from other DNA sequences found in this sample. CDR3 amino acids: CALWEVREELGKKIKVF. CDR3 nucleotide sequence: TGTGCCTTGTGGGAGGTGAGGGAGGAGTTGGGCAAAAAAATCAAGGTATTT. The V call is TRGV9, the J call TRGJP. The germline V gene has CDR1 GITISATS and CDR2 ISYDGTV (reference sequence). The trim removed 0 bases at V and 7 bases at J, leaving 6 bases unmatched. The CDR3 has 17 amino acids.

V usage is TRGV4 and J usage is TRGJP1. V trimming: 2 bases; J trimming: 6 bases; junction bases outside the gene matches: 6. This CDR3 is 14 amino acids long. Germline V gene sequence: CDR1 EGSTGY, CDR2 YDSYTSSV. The CDR3 loop reads CATWDDQAGWFKIF. In nucleotides, the CDR3 is TGTGCCACCTGGGATGATCAAGCTGGTTGGTTCAAGATATTT.

This chain links TRGV9 with TRGJP. Germline CDR1 GITISATS, CDR2 ISYDGTV (reference sequence). The CDR3 runs 16 residues. The ends lost 6 bases at V and 4 bases at J; junction bases unmatched: 6. CDR3 residues: CALWITQELGKKIKVF. CDR3 bases: TGTGCCTTGTGGATTACTCAAGAGTTGGGCAAAAAAATCAAGGTATTT.

This clone was seen more than once but under ten times. This sequence joins TRGV5 and TRGJ1 or TRGJ2. The CDR3 sequence is 13 residues long. Germline V gives CDR1 VINAFY, CDR2 YDVSNSKD. The V gene end was trimmed by 0 bases and the J gene end by 5 bases; junction bases not matched to a gene: 4. The DNA for the CDR3 is TGTGCCACCTGGGACAGGCCAGATTATAAGAAACTCTTT. Translating it yields CATWDRPDYKKLF.

On this clone itself: At one boundary the junction diverges from the germline segment, which might be a read error. Other DNA sequences in this sample translate to the same CDR3. The chain combines TRGV3 with TRGJP2. Germline CDR1 reads VTNTFY; CDR2 reads YDVSTARD (reference sequence). This CDR3 contains 13 residues. The chain's CDR3 is CATWVSSDWIKTF. The CDR3 nucleotides read TGTGCCACCTGGGTTAGTAGTGATTGGATTAAGACGTTT.

Concerning this clone: A much larger clone lies one base from this, so it may be a read error. Other nucleotide sequences in the sample specify the same CDR3. J is TRGJP and V is TRGV9. The CDR3 spans 15 residues. Trimming at V came to 1 base and at J to 8 bases, leaving 2 bases not matched to a gene. CDR1 GITISATS and CDR2 ISYDGTV come from the germline V gene (reference sequence). This CDR3 reads CALWEVKLGKKIKVF. The CDR3 nucleotides read TGTGCCTTGTGGGAGGTAAAGTTGGGCAAAAAAATCAAGGTATTT.

In this sample, this clone turned up a few times. Within the sample, other DNA sequences also encode this same CDR3. V is TRGV9 and J is TRGJP. The trim removed 3 bases at V and 3 bases at J, leaving 5 bases unmatched. From germline, CDR1 is GITISATS and CDR2 ISYDGTV (reference sequence). The CDR3 length is 17 residues. The CDR3 loop is CALWERTQELGKKIKVF. DNA of the CDR3: TGTGCCTTGTGGGAGCGCACGCAAGAGTTGGGCAAAAAAATCAAGGTATTT.

As regards this clone: A much bigger clone sits one base away, suggesting this may be a read error. The chain uses TRGV9 and TRGJP. Germline-derived CDR1 and CDR2 are GITISATS and ISYDGTV (reference sequence). The CDR3 contains 14 residues. The CDR3 DNA is TGTGCCTTGTGGGAGGAGTTGGGCAAAAAAATCAGGGTATTT. Translated: CALWEELGKKIRVF.

With respect to this clone: The likely explanation is a read error, given a far larger clone one base away. Different DNA sequences within this sample yield the same CDR3. The gene calls are TRGV9 and TRGJP. The CDR3 runs 14 residues. The germline gives CDR1 GITISATS, CDR2 ISYDGTV (reference sequence). CDR3 nucleotide sequence: TGTGCCTTGTGGGAAGAGTTGGGCAAAAAAATCAAGGTATTC. This codes for CALWEELGKKIKVF.

Regarding this clone: The junction and the germline gene differ at one end; a read error may be behind it. The rearrangement links TRGV9 to TRGJP. The CDR3 length is 14 residues. Germline V gene sequence: CDR1 GITISATS, CDR2 ISYDGTV (reference sequence). In DNA form, the CDR3 reads TGTGCCTTGTGGGGAGAGGTGGGCAAAAAAATCAAGGTATTT. Translated, it gives CALWGEVGKKIKVF.

In this sample, this clone turned up a few times. This rearrangement joins TRGV2 to TRGJ1 or TRGJ2. V lost 0 bases, J lost 7 bases, and 12 bases stayed unmatched. Germline V gene sequence: CDR1 EGSNGY, CDR2 YDSYNSKV. The CDR3 loop spans 15 amino acids. CDR3 nucleotide sequence: TGTGCCACCTGGGACGGGGTTTCGGTTAGCTATAAGAAACTCTTT. Translation: CATWDGVSVSYKKLF.

This clone was seen more than once but under ten times. The gene calls are TRGV4 and TRGJ1 or TRGJ2. Germline V gene data show CDR1 as EGSTGY and CDR2 as YDSYTSSV. V was clipped by 2 bases and J by 0 bases; unmatched bases: 4. The CDR3 sequence is 14 residues long. The DNA of the CDR3 is TGTGCCACCTGGGATGATAGGAATTATTATAAGAAACTCTTT. Encoded protein: CATWDDRNYYKKLF.

Only a few counts were recorded for this clone. At one end, the junction sequence differs from germline, possibly due to a read error. This sample includes further DNA sequences coding for the same CDR3. This chain links TRGV9 with TRGJ1 or TRGJ2. This CDR3 is built from 13 residues. Germline CDR1 reads GITISATS; CDR2 reads ISYDGTV (reference sequence). CDR3 in amino acids: CALWELNYYKKLF. The CDR3 bases are TGCGCCTTGTGGGAGCTGAATTATTATAAGAAACTCTTT.

This clone came up a few times. DNA and listed protein disagree at residue 8, so the protein shown here was translated from the DNA. The V and J genes are TRGV9 and TRGJP. This CDR3 has 16 residues. Germline-derived CDR1 and CDR2 are GITISATS and ISYDGTV (reference sequence). The ends lost 0 bases at V and 8 bases at J; junction bases unmatched: 4. The CDR3, as DNA: TGTGCCTTGTGGGAGGTGGTAAAGTTGGGCAAAAAAATCAAGGTATTT. This encodes CALWEVVKLGKKIKVF.

The chain uses TRGV9 and TRGJP. The CDR3 runs 18 residues. After removal of 2 bases from V and 3 bases from J, the junction contained 7 bases not matched to a gene. Germline V gives CDR1 GITISATS, CDR2 ISYDGTV (reference sequence). This chain's CDR3 is CALWEELQQELGKKIKVF. The CDR3 DNA reads as TGTGCCTTGTGGGAGGAGCTCCAGCAAGAGTTGGGCAAAAAAATCAAGGTATTT.

CDR3 sequence reads: CALWEVRVQELGKKIKVF. The DNA for the CDR3 is TGTGCCTTGTGGGAGGTGCGTGTACAAGAGTTGGGCAAAAAAATCAAGGTATTT. This chain links TRGV9 with TRGJP. The CDR3 covers 18 residues. The V segment lost 0 bases and the J segment 4 bases; nucleotides outside the gene matches: 6. The germline CDR1 and CDR2 sequences are GITISATS and ISYDGTV (reference sequence).

This chain uses TRGV9 with TRGJP. J lost 2 bases, V lost 0 bases, and 4 bases had no gene match. Germline V gene data show CDR1 as GITISATS and CDR2 as ISYDGTV (reference sequence). The CDR3 length is 18 residues. In nucleotides, the CDR3 is TGTGCCTTGTGGGAGGTGCATCGGCAAGAGTTGGGCAAAAAAATCAAGGTATTT. Amino acids: CALWEVHRQELGKKIKVF.